The 16 T cell receptor beta chains in this list originate from one sample, sequenced in a study of beta chain features in type 1 diabetes. The investigators reverse transcribed all of the isolated RNA, so they sequenced expressed TCRB transcripts. Produced via immunoSEQ multiplex PCR; TCRdb's table is partial and in-frame only. Of about 620,000 clones listed, roughly 16% were seen once; the top ten hold about 0.093%. Sequenced material: naive CD4+ T cells from blood. The receptor source for this set is a man aged 18-30 years in good health.

This clone was detected a few times. The CDR3 loop reads CASSETGVGYTF. The CDR3 DNA is TGTGCCAGCAGTGAGACAGGGGTTGGCTACACCTTC. V gene TRBV2 combines with J gene TRBJ1-2; 8 positions agree with TRBD1. Germline assignment: CDR1 SNHLY and CDR2 FYNNEI. V shed 3 bases, J shed 7 bases, and the junction held 1 base outside the gene matches. This CDR3 has 12 amino acids. Full variable domain (missing parts from reference TRBV2 and TRBJ1-2): EPEVTQTPSHQVTQMGQEVILRCVPISNHLYFYWYRQILGQKVEFLVSFYNNEISEKSEIFDDQFSVERPDGSNFTLKIRSTKLEDSAMYFCASSETGVGYTFGSGTRLTVV.

The chain combines TRBV25-1 with TRBJ2-7, with TRBD1 matching over 9 bases. CDR1 is MGHDK and CDR2 is SYGVNS in the germline V gene. V lost 5 bases to trimming and J lost 5 bases; unmatched junction nucleotides: 13. The CDR3 covers 16 residues. CDR3 sequence (DNA): TGTGCCAGCAGTTTACGGACAGGGGCCTTTCCGGACGAGCAGTACTTC. As protein: CASSLRTGAFPDEQYF.

In this sample, this clone turned up a few times. The chain joins TRBV6-5 to TRBJ2-1; a weak D match, TRBD1 (6 bases). In germline, CDR1 is MNHEY, CDR2 SVGAGI. This CDR3 region has 13 residues. V lost 6 bases, J lost 5 bases, and 11 bases lay in between. CDR3 DNA: TGTGCCAGCAGGAGGACAGTTAACAATGAGCAGTTCTTC. This sequence encodes CASRRTVNNEQFF.

This sequence joins TRBV28 and TRBJ2-5; TRBD2 aligns across 7 bases. The trim removed 3 bases at V and 2 bases at J, leaving 6 bases unmatched. The CDR3 covers 15 residues. CDR1 is MDHEN, CDR2 SYDVKM, per germline. The CDR3, as DNA: TGTGCCAGCAGTTTTCAAGCGGGGCAACAAGAGACCCAGTACTTC. It is translated as CASSFQAGQQETQYF.

In its sample, this clone was seen a few times. V gene TRBV5-4 combines with J gene TRBJ2-5; TRBD2 matches 14 bases. The J call may not be correct, given that the DNA end is closer to TRBJ2-7. The CDR3 consists of 17 residues. Germline V gene sequence: CDR1 SGHNT, CDR2 YYREEE (reference sequence). CDR3 nucleotide sequence: TGTGCCAGCAGCGCAGGGACTAGCGGGAGAAGATCCTACGAGCAGTACTTC. Protein product: CASSAGTSGRRSYEQYF.

This clone was counted a few times. The CDR3 region is CACPPNRPTGELFF. As DNA, the CDR3 is TGTGCCTGTCCTCCGAACAGGCCCACCGGGGAGCTGTTTTTT. The chain uses TRBV7-2 and TRBJ2-2; D perhaps matches TRBD1 (5 bases). The germline gives CDR1 SGHTA, CDR2 FQGNSA. The CDR3 is 14 residues long. The V end lost 11 bases, the J end lost 4 bases, and 17 bases lay between the germline ends.

This sequence joins TRBV14 and TRBJ1-1, with a weak D call TRBD1 (5 bases). The V gene's germline CDR1 is SGHDN and CDR2 FVKESK. V was shortened by 1 base and J by 4 bases, with 13 bases between the two germline ends. This CDR3 comprises 15 residues. The CDR3 protein is CASSQVLTALTEAFF. CDR3 nucleotide sequence: TGTGCCAGCAGCCAAGTCCTGACAGCTCTCACTGAAGCTTTCTTT. Supplemented by reference TRBV14 and TRBJ1-1, the full variable domain reads EAGVTQFPSHSVIEKGQTVTLRCDPISGHDNLYWYRRVMGKEIKFLLHFVKESKQDESGMPNNRFLAERTGGTYSTLKVQPAELEDSGVYFCASSQVLTALTEAFFGQGTRLTVV.

This clone was observed a few times. The chain combines TRBV6-1 with TRBJ1-1; D gene uncertain. The germline V gene encodes CDR1 MNHNS and CDR2 SASEGT. This CDR3 comprises 12 residues. Deletions cut 6 bases from V and 0 bases from J, with 5 bases between. As DNA, the CDR3 is TGTGCCAGCAGCCTCATGAACACTGAAGCTTTCTTT. Translation gives CASSLMNTEAFF.

This sequence joins TRBV18 and TRBJ1-4, with 10 bases aligning to TRBD1. CDR3 length: 17 amino acids. The germline V gene encodes CDR1 KGHSH and CDR2 LQKENI. Unmatched junction bases numbered 5, after V lost 4 bases and J lost 0 bases. The CDR3 nucleotides are TGTGCCAGCTCACAATATGGACAGGGGGCAACTAATGAAAAACTGTTTTTT. Its translation is CASSQYGQGATNEKLFF.

This clone occurred a few times. V usage is TRBV11-1 and J usage is TRBJ2-3; 13 nucleotides align to TRBD2. The CDR3 length is 18 residues. V trimming: 0 bases; J trimming: 1 base; junction bases outside the gene matches: 4. Germline V lookup: CDR1 SGHAT, CDR2 FQDESV (reference sequence). The chain's CDR3 is CASSLAGLAGSGTDTQYF. CDR3 DNA sequence: TGTGCCAGCAGCTTAGCGGGACTAGCGGGATCGGGCACAGATACGCAGTATTTT.

V and J are TRBV5-1 and TRBJ1-1; 8 nucleotides line up with TRBD1. The ends lost 0 bases at V and 2 bases at J; junction bases unmatched: 6. The CDR3 consists of 16 residues. Germline V gene sequence: CDR1 SGHRS, CDR2 YFSETQ. In nucleotides, the CDR3 is TGCGCCAGCAGCTTGGCCGACAGGGGTACAAACACTGAAGCTTTCTTT. As protein: CASSLADRGTNTEAFF.

The chain recombines TRBV11-3 with TRBJ2-7; 8 bases agree with TRBD1. There are 16 residues in the CDR3. The germline V gene encodes CDR1 SGHNT and CDR2 YENEEA. V gave up 1 base and J gave up 0 bases; unmatched junction bases: 5. The CDR3 protein is CASSLGVDRGSYEQYF. The CDR3 coding sequence is TGTGCCAGCAGCTTAGGGGTTGACAGGGGCTCCTACGAGCAGTACTTC.

The rearrangement joins TRBV7-9 to TRBJ2-1; 9 bases fit TRBD1. The CDR3 runs 14 residues. Germline V gene sequence: CDR1 SEHNR, CDR2 FQNEAQ (reference sequence). V trimming: 4 bases; J trimming: 9 bases; junction bases outside the gene matches: 7. CDR3 nucleotides: TGTGCCAGCAGCTGGGACAGGGCTCCGGGTGAGCAGTTCTTC. Residues: CASSWDRAPGEQFF. Based on the CDR3 plus reference TRBV7-9 and TRBJ2-1, the full variable domain is DTGVSQNPRHKITKRGQNVTFRCDPISEHNRLYWYRQTLGQGPEFLTYFQNEAQLEKSRLLSDRFSAERPKGSFSTLEIQRTEQGDSAMYLCASSWDRAPGEQFFGPGTRLTVL.

The chain employs TRBV6-5 and TRBJ2-4; TRBD2 agrees at 10 bases. The junction had 8 bases not matched to a gene; V was cut back by 8 bases and J by 7 bases. The CDR3 has 14 amino acids. The germline V gene encodes CDR1 MNHEY and CDR2 SVGAGI. CDR3 sequence (DNA): TGTGCCAGCTCCAGCGGGAGGGCCTTGAACATTCAGTACTTC. It encodes CASSSGRALNIQYF.

V is TRBV7-3 and J is TRBJ1-1; no reliable D call. From germline, CDR1 is SGHTA and CDR2 FQGTGA. V dropped 1 base and J dropped 2 bases, with 5 bases sitting between them. The CDR3 loop spans 13 amino acids. The CDR3 region is CASSLMGNTEAFF. The CDR3 coding sequence is TGTGCCAGCAGCTTAATGGGAAACACTGAAGCTTTCTTT.

This rearrangement joins TRBV7-9 to TRBJ1-1; tentatively, D is TRBD1 (5 bases). V was trimmed by 3 bases and J by 7 bases, leaving 6 bases between them. The germline V gene encodes CDR1 SEHNR and CDR2 FQNEAQ (reference sequence). The CDR3 is made up of 11 amino acids. CDR3 residues: CASSLGDEAFF. CDR3 DNA: TGTGCCAGCAGCTTGGGGGATGAAGCTTTCTTT. Full variable domain (missing parts from reference TRBV7-9 and TRBJ1-1): DTGVSQNPRHKITKRGQNVTFRCDPISEHNRLYWYRQTLGQGPEFLTYFQNEAQLEKSRLLSDRFSAERPKGSFSTLEIQRTEQGDSAMYLCASSLGDEAFFGQGTRLTVV.